These T cell receptor beta chains were read from a single sample in a study of blood T cell repertoires in COVID-19. Profiling relied on immunoSEQ multiplex PCR, and the TCRdb table lists in-frame clones only, not all of them. The data show about 130,000 clones, roughly three quarters seen once. The sequenced sample consisted of peripheral blood. Every receptor here comes from a woman in her 70s with acute or convalescent COVID-19. Each CDR3 is given with its conserved first and last residue. Fields, in order: V gene, J gene, CDR3 length, D gene, clone size, CDR3 DNA, CDR3 protein. The D gene is left open where the match is weak. For some rows the clone size is stated as once, few or many, or as a class when expanded; others skip it.

v_gene: TRBV7-6
j_gene: TRBJ1-1
len: 14
d_gene: TRBD1
abundance: NA
CDR3nt: TGTGCCAGCAGCTTAGGGACAGGGGATACTGAAGCTTTCTTT
CDR3aa: CASSLGTGDTEAFF

v_gene: TRBV6-2/TRBV6-3
j_gene: TRBJ1-1
len: 15
d_gene: TRBD1
abundance: NA
CDR3nt: TGTGCCAGCAGTAAATACAGGGGGAGGAACACTGAAGCTTTCTTT
CDR3aa: CASSKYRGRNTEAFF

v_gene: TRBV5-1
j_gene: TRBJ2-3
len: 18
d_gene: TRBD2
abundance: few
CDR3nt: TGCGCCAGCAGCTTGAAAGGGACTAGCGGGACTAGCACAGATACGCAGTATTTT
CDR3aa: CASSLKGTSGTSTDTQYF

v_gene: TRBV19
j_gene: TRBJ1-3
len: 13
d_gene: NA
abundance: NA
CDR3nt: TGTGCCAGTAGCCAACAGGGTGGAAACACCATATATTTT
CDR3aa: CASSQQGGNTIYF

v_gene: TRBV18
j_gene: TRBJ1-5
len: 16
d_gene: NA
abundance: NA
CDR3nt: TGTGCCAGCTCACCCGAGGGCCTGAAGCTAGGGCAGCCCCAGCATTTT
CDR3aa: CASSPEGLKLGQPQHF

v_gene: TRBV19
j_gene: TRBJ1-2
len: 14
d_gene: TRBD1
abundance: NA
CDR3nt: TGTGCCAGTAGTATCGACAGGGGAGTCTATGGCTACACCTTC
CDR3aa: CASSIDRGVYGYTF

v_gene: TRBV5-5
j_gene: TRBJ1-2
len: 13
d_gene: NA
abundance: few
CDR3nt: TGTGCCAGCAGACTCACGGGGGGCAATGGCTACACCTTC
CDR3aa: CASRLTGGNGYTF

v_gene: TRBV29-1
j_gene: TRBJ2-1
len: 17
d_gene: NA
abundance: many
CDR3nt: TGCAGCGTTGAAGATCTGAAGGGAGGATCTTTATACAATGAGCAGTTCTTC
CDR3aa: CSVEDLKGGSLYNEQFF

v_gene: TRBV5-1
j_gene: TRBJ1-2
len: 15
d_gene: TRBD1
abundance: few
CDR3nt: TGCGCCAGCAGCTTAAACGGACAGGCTAACTATGGCTACACCTTC
CDR3aa: CASSLNGQANYGYTF

v_gene: TRBV6-1
j_gene: TRBJ2-1
len: 15
d_gene: NA
abundance: NA
CDR3nt: TGTGCCAGCAGTGAATCCTGGACGGAGGGGAATGAGCAGTTCTTC
CDR3aa: CASSESWTEGNEQFF

v_gene: TRBV6-1
j_gene: TRBJ1-4
len: 15
d_gene: NA
abundance: once
CDR3nt: TGTGCCAGCAGTGAGAGAGGGTGGGCTAATGAAAAACTGTTTTTT
CDR3aa: CASSERGWANEKLFF

v_gene: TRBV6-1
j_gene: TRBJ2-2
len: 14
d_gene: NA
abundance: NA
CDR3nt: TGTGCCAGCAGTGAGGTTAGCTCGGCCGGGGAGCTGTTTTTT
CDR3aa: CASSEVSSAGELFF

v_gene: TRBV7-9
j_gene: TRBJ2-2
len: 14
d_gene: TRBD2
abundance: once
CDR3nt: TGTGCCAGCGCGCGGGGGGGCCAGATCTGGGAGCTGTTTTTT
CDR3aa: CASARGGQIWELFF

v_gene: TRBV4-1
j_gene: TRBJ1-2
len: 13
d_gene: TRBD1
abundance: NA
CDR3nt: TGCGCCAGCAGCCAAGCTACAGGGGATGGCTACACCTTC
CDR3aa: CASSQATGDGYTF

v_gene: TRBV4-1
j_gene: TRBJ2-3
len: 16
d_gene: TRBD2
abundance: NA
CDR3nt: TGCGCCAGCAGCCAAGATGGCGGGGGAAGCACAGATACGCAGTATTTT
CDR3aa: CASSQDGGGSTDTQYF

v_gene: TRBV28
j_gene: TRBJ1-5
len: 15
d_gene: TRBD1
abundance: NA
CDR3nt: TGTGCCAGCAGCCCGGGACAGGGGGTCAATCAGCCCCAGCATTTT
CDR3aa: CASSPGQGVNQPQHF

v_gene: TRBV5-1
j_gene: TRBJ2-2
len: 15
d_gene: TRBD2
abundance: few
CDR3nt: TGCGCCAGCAGCCTCCTAGCGGGGGACACCGGGGAGCTGTTTTTT
CDR3aa: CASSLLAGDTGELFF

v_gene: TRBV19
j_gene: TRBJ1-5
len: 14
d_gene: NA
abundance: NA
CDR3nt: TGTGCCAGTCCTAGGAGGGATCGCAATCAGCCCCAGCATTTT
CDR3aa: CASPRRDRNQPQHF

v_gene: TRBV19
j_gene: TRBJ1-1
len: 12
d_gene: NA
abundance: NA
CDR3nt: TGTGCCAGTGACAGTATGAACACTGAAGCTTTCTTT
CDR3aa: CASDSMNTEAFF

v_gene: TRBV7-6
j_gene: TRBJ2-7
len: 14
d_gene: NA
abundance: NA
CDR3nt: TGTGCCAGCAGCATAAGTCGTGGTTGGAGTGAGCAGTACTTC
CDR3aa: CASSISRGWSEQYF

v_gene: TRBV10-3
j_gene: TRBJ2-1
len: 13
d_gene: TRBD2
abundance: NA
CDR3nt: TGTGCCATCGCTAGCGGGGCCTACAATGAGCAGTTCTTC
CDR3aa: CAIASGAYNEQFF

v_gene: TRBV29-1
j_gene: TRBJ2-7
len: 12
d_gene: NA
abundance: NA
CDR3nt: TGCAGCGTTGGACAGGTGTCCTACGAGCAGTACTTC
CDR3aa: CSVGQVSYEQYF

v_gene: TRBV7-2
j_gene: TRBJ2-5
len: 13
d_gene: NA
abundance: NA
CDR3nt: TGTGCCAGCAGCTTAGAAATCAGGGAGACCCAGTACTTC
CDR3aa: CASSLEIRETQYF

v_gene: TRBV27
j_gene: TRBJ1-4
len: 15
d_gene: NA
abundance: NA
CDR3nt: TGTGCCAGCAGTTTTAATGGAGCAACTAATGAAAAACTGTTTTTT
CDR3aa: CASSFNGATNEKLFF

v_gene: TRBV6-5
j_gene: TRBJ2-1
len: 14
d_gene: TRBD2
abundance: NA
CDR3nt: TGTGCCAGTCCCCTTTGCCGGGAGGGCACCGAGCAGTTCTTC
CDR3aa: CASPLCREGTEQFF

v_gene: TRBV5-1
j_gene: TRBJ1-4
len: 13
d_gene: NA
abundance: many
CDR3nt: TGCGCCAGCAGCCCCAGCAGGGGCGAAAAACTGTTTTTT
CDR3aa: CASSPSRGEKLFF

v_gene: TRBV28
j_gene: TRBJ1-2
len: 12
d_gene: NA
abundance: NA
CDR3nt: TGTGCCAGCAGTTTAACAGGGTATGGCTACACCTTC
CDR3aa: CASSLTGYGYTF

v_gene: TRBV29-1
j_gene: TRBJ2-3
len: 14
d_gene: TRBD2
abundance: NA
CDR3nt: TGCAGCGTTGGGCTAGCGGGAGCACAGAACACGCAGTATTTT
CDR3aa: CSVGLAGAQNTQYF

v_gene: TRBV7-9
j_gene: TRBJ1-6
len: 16
d_gene: TRBD1
abundance: NA
CDR3nt: TGTGCCAGCAGCTGGGGGACAGACAGGAAGAATTCACCCCTCCACTTT
CDR3aa: CASSWGTDRKNSPLHF

v_gene: TRBV19
j_gene: TRBJ2-1
len: 14
d_gene: TRBD1
abundance: NA
CDR3nt: TGTGCCAGTAGTTTGACAGGGAACTACAATGAGCAGTTCTTC
CDR3aa: CASSLTGNYNEQFF

v_gene: TRBV3-1/TRBV3-2
j_gene: TRBJ2-2
len: 13
d_gene: NA
abundance: few
CDR3nt: TGTGCCAGCAGCCAATCCGGGGCCGGGGAGCTGTTTTTT
CDR3aa: CASSQSGAGELFF

v_gene: TRBV7-8
j_gene: TRBJ1-2
len: 13
d_gene: NA
abundance: few
CDR3nt: TGTGCCAGCAGCCGAACGGAGGGCGATGGCTACACCTTC
CDR3aa: CASSRTEGDGYTF

v_gene: TRBV27
j_gene: TRBJ1-5
len: 17
d_gene: NA
abundance: few
CDR3nt: TGTGCCTTACCTACTCCGAGGGTACCCTTGGGCAATCAGCCCCAGCATTTT
CDR3aa: CALPTPRVPLGNQPQHF

v_gene: TRBV6-7
j_gene: TRBJ2-7
len: 15
d_gene: TRBD2
abundance: many
CDR3nt: TGTGCCAGCAGTTTCCCAGCTCCCGGGGGAGGGGAGCAGTACTTC
CDR3aa: CASSFPAPGGGEQYF

v_gene: TRBV12-3/TRBV12-4
j_gene: TRBJ2-1
len: 13
d_gene: NA
abundance: few
CDR3nt: TGTGCCAGCACCTTCTACACGGGTGGTGAGCAGTTCTTC
CDR3aa: CASTFYTGGEQFF

v_gene: TRBV28
j_gene: TRBJ1-2
len: 18
d_gene: TRBD1
abundance: NA
CDR3nt: TGTGCCAGCAGTTCCCTATATGGGACAGGCATCAAACTATGGGACTACACCTTC
CDR3aa: CASSSLYGTGIKLWDYTF

v_gene: TRBV5-1
j_gene: TRBJ1-1
len: 15
d_gene: NA
abundance: NA
CDR3nt: TGCGCCAGCAGCTCGGACGCGGGGAGGAACACTGAAGCTTTCTTT
CDR3aa: CASSSDAGRNTEAFF

v_gene: TRBV27
j_gene: TRBJ1-2
len: 18
d_gene: NA
abundance: NA
CDR3nt: TGTGCCAGCAGTTTATTTGGAGGGGAAGGACCAGTAAACTATGGCTACACCTTC
CDR3aa: CASSLFGGEGPVNYGYTF

v_gene: TRBV4-1
j_gene: TRBJ1-6
len: 15
d_gene: NA
abundance: NA
CDR3nt: TGCGCCAGCAGCCGGTCGGACAGAGATAATTCACCCCTCCACTTT
CDR3aa: CASSRSDRDNSPLHF

v_gene: TRBV11-2
j_gene: TRBJ2-7
len: 14
d_gene: NA
abundance: NA
CDR3nt: TGTGCCAGCATACCTTCCGGGACACCCACTGAGCAGTACTTC
CDR3aa: CASIPSGTPTEQYF

v_gene: TRBV5-1
j_gene: TRBJ2-5
len: 16
d_gene: TRBD2
abundance: NA
CDR3nt: TGCGCCAGCAGCGGAAGACTAGCGGGAGTCTCTGAGACCCAGTACTTC
CDR3aa: CASSGRLAGVSETQYF